Listed below are T cell receptor beta chains from one sample, sequenced in a study of radiotherapy plus CTLA-4 blockade in lung cancer. Sequencing was performed with immunoSEQ multiplex PCR; in TCRdb, only in-frame clones are kept and a portion is missing. The table shows about 57,000 clones, with approximately 79% occurring only once. Specimen: peripheral blood, collected from a patient treated with radiotherapy plus ipilimumab. Receptor source: a human donor with non-small cell lung cancer who had a complete response to radiotherapy plus ipilimumab. The CDR3 runs from the conserved cysteine through the conserved F or W. The order of the fields is J gene, D gene, V gene, clone size, CDR3 DNA, CDR3 protein. A D gene is named only where the DNA matches it firmly. Clone size appears in some rows only: once, few, many, or a class for an expanded clone.

J: TRBJ1-3
D: .
V: TRBV6-6
size: few
DNA: TGTGCCAGCACCCCCGGGGATGGAAACACCATATATTTT
CDR3: CASTPGDGNTIYF

J: TRBJ1-4
D: .
V: TRBV9
size: .
DNA: TGTGCCAGCAGCGGAGGGAGAGCAACTAATGAAAAACTGTTTTTT
CDR3: CASSGGRATNEKLFF

J: TRBJ1-1
D: TRBD1
V: TRBV10-3
size: .
DNA: TGTGCCATCAGCGAAACAGGGGGGAAAACTGAAGCTTTCTTT
CDR3: CAISETGGKTEAFF

J: TRBJ1-2
D: .
V: TRBV11-2
size: .
DNA: TGTGCCAGCAGCCCCTACGCTATCTCTGGCTACACCTTC
CDR3: CASSPYAISGYTF

J: TRBJ2-7
D: .
V: TRBV19
size: .
DNA: TGTGCCAGTAGTATAGGTGGAGGGTACAACGAGCAGTACTTC
CDR3: CASSIGGGYNEQYF

J: TRBJ1-2
D: .
V: TRBV5-1
size: .
DNA: TGCGCCAGCAGCTTGGGGCAGTTCAACTATGGCTACACCTTC
CDR3: CASSLGQFNYGYTF

J: TRBJ1-2
D: .
V: TRBV28
size: .
DNA: TGTGCCAGCAGCCTTACCCAGGTCCACCCACTCTTC
CDR3: CASSLTQVHPLF

J: TRBJ1-1
D: TRBD1
V: TRBV7-8
size: .
DNA: TGTGCCAGCAGCCCTGACAGGGCTGCGAACACTGAAGCTTTCTTT
CDR3: CASSPDRAANTEAFF

J: TRBJ2-5
D: TRBD1
V: TRBV7-9
size: .
DNA: TGTGCCAGCAGCTTAGGGGACAGACTCCAAGAGACCCAGTACTTC
CDR3: CASSLGDRLQETQYF

J: TRBJ1-3
D: TRBD1
V: TRBV5-1
size: .
DNA: TGCGCCAGCAGCTTAGAGACAGGGAGAACCTCTGGAAACACCATATATTTT
CDR3: CASSLETGRTSGNTIYF

J: TRBJ1-1
D: TRBD1
V: TRBV5-1
size: .
DNA: TGCGCCACCCGGACAGGGGAGAGGAACACTGAAGCTTTCTTT
CDR3: CATRTGERNTEAFF

J: TRBJ1-1
D: TRBD1
V: TRBV6-1
size: once
DNA: TGTGCCAGCAGTGCCGACAGGGGAAAGAGTTTAGGGGCTTTCTTT
CDR3: CASSADRGKSLGAFF

J: TRBJ1-2
D: .
V: TRBV28
size: .
DNA: TGTGCCAGCAGGCGCGACTATGGCTACACCTTC
CDR3: CASRRDYGYTF

J: TRBJ2-2
D: .
V: TRBV13
size: .
DNA: TGTGCCAGCAGCTCAAGGGGGTTTCCGTTTACCGGGGAGCTGTTTTTT
CDR3: CASSSRGFPFTGELFF

J: TRBJ2-1
D: TRBD2
V: TRBV5-1
size: .
DNA: TGCGCCAGCAGCTCCGGACTAGCGGCCAACAATGAGCAGTTCTTC
CDR3: CASSSGLAANNEQFF

J: TRBJ2-2
D: .
V: TRBV5-1
size: .
DNA: TGCGCCAGTCGGAGGATACCGGACACCGGGGAGCTGTTTTTT
CDR3: CASRRIPDTGELFF

J: TRBJ2-2
D: TRBD1
V: TRBV23-1
size: .
DNA: TGCGCCAGCAGTCAGGGACAGGACACCGGGGAGCTGTTTTTT
CDR3: CASSQGQDTGELFF

J: TRBJ1-1
D: .
V: TRBV7-9
size: .
DNA: TGTGCCAGCAGCTTAGAGCACCCGGGCACTGAAGCTTTCTTT
CDR3: CASSLEHPGTEAFF

J: TRBJ1-2
D: TRBD1
V: TRBV7-8
size: .
DNA: TGTGCCAGCAGCTTACAGAACCAGGGGGGTTACACCTTC
CDR3: CASSLQNQGGYTF

J: TRBJ1-5
D: .
V: TRBV15
size: .
DNA: TGTGCCACCAGCAGAGATCGAGGTCTCTCGCAGCCCCAGCATTTT
CDR3: CATSRDRGLSQPQHF

J: TRBJ1-3
D: .
V: TRBV9
size: .
DNA: TGTGCCAGCAAACAGGGCGCCTCTGGAAACACCATATATTTT
CDR3: CASKQGASGNTIYF

J: TRBJ1-4
D: .
V: TRBV19
size: .
DNA: TGTGCCAGTAGCCCGGGGGGGGCCAATGAAAAACTGTTTTTT
CDR3: CASSPGGANEKLFF

J: TRBJ2-7
D: .
V: TRBV7-2
size: .
DNA: TGTGCCAGCAGCTTAGCTCAGGGTCAAGGCGAGCAGTACTTC
CDR3: CASSLAQGQGEQYF

J: TRBJ1-5
D: .
V: TRBV4-2
size: .
DNA: TGTGCCAGCAGCCAAGATAATAGCAATCAGCCCCAGCATTTT
CDR3: CASSQDNSNQPQHF

J: TRBJ2-1
D: .
V: TRBV5-1
size: .
DNA: TGCGCCAGCAGCTCCACCTACAATGAGCAGTTCTTC
CDR3: CASSSTYNEQFF

J: TRBJ1-1
D: .
V: TRBV20-1
size: .
DNA: TGCAGTGCTCCGGACAAGTTTAAAGCTTTCTTT
CDR3: CSAPDKFKAFF

J: TRBJ1-2
D: .
V: TRBV7-2
size: .
DNA: TGTGCCAGCAGGCGGCGGGGAGTTTCCTATGGCTACACCTTC
CDR3: CASRRRGVSYGYTF

J: TRBJ2-2
D: .
V: TRBV6-6
size: .
DNA: TGTGCCAGCAGTTACTTCGGGAGCACCGGGGAGCTGTTTTTT
CDR3: CASSYFGSTGELFF

J: TRBJ2-5
D: TRBD1
V: TRBV9
size: .
DNA: TGTGCCAGCAGCGAGGGACAGGTCAGACGTGTGATCCAAGAGACCCAGTACTTC
CDR3: CASSEGQVRRVIQETQYF

J: TRBJ1-5
D: .
V: TRBV19
size: .
DNA: TGTGCCAGTAGTATGGGAGGATCAGCTCCCAATCAGCCCCAGCATTTT
CDR3: CASSMGGSAPNQPQHF

J: TRBJ1-2
D: .
V: TRBV19
size: once
DNA: TGTGCCAGTAGCATTGGGGACAATGGCTACACCTTC
CDR3: CASSIGDNGYTF